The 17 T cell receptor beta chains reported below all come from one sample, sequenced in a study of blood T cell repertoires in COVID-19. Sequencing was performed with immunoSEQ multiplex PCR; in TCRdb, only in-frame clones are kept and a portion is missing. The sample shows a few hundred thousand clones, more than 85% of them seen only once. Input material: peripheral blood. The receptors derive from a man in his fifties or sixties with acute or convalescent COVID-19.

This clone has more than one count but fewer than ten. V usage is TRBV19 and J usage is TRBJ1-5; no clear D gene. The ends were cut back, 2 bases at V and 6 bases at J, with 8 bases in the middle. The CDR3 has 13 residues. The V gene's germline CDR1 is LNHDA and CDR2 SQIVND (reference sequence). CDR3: CASSIQTGQPQHF. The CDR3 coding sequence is TGTGCCAGTAGTATACAAACGGGTCAGCCCCAGCATTTT.

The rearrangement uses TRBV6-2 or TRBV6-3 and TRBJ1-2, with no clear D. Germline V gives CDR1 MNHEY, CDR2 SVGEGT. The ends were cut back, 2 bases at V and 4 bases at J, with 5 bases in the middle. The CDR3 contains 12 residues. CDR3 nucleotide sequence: TGTGCCAGCAGTTACGACTTCTATGGCTACACCTTC. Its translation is CASSYDFYGYTF.

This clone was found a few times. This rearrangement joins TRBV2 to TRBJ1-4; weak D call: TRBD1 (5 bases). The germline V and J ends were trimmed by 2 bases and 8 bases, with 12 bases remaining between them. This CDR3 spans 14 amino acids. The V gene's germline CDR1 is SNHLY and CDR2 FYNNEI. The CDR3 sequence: CASSEQGLREKLFF. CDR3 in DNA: TGTGCCAGCAGTGAACAGGGTCTAAGGGAAAAACTGTTTTTT.

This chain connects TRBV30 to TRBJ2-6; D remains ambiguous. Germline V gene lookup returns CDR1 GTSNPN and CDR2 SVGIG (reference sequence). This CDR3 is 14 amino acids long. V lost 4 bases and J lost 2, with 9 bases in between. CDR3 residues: CAWTSRPGANVLTF. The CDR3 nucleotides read TGTGCCTGGACGAGCCGCCCTGGGGCCAACGTCCTGACTTTC.

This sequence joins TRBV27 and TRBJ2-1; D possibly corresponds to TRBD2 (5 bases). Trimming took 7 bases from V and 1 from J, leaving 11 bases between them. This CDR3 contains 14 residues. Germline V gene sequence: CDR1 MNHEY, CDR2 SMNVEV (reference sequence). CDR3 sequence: CASTQLGSYNEQFF. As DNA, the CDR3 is TGTGCCAGCACCCAACTAGGATCCTACAATGAGCAGTTCTTC.

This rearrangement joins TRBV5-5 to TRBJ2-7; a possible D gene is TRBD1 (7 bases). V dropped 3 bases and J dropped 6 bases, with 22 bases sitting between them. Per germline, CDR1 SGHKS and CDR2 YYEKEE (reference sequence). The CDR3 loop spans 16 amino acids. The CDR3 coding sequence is TGTGCCAGCAGCTCGCGGGACAGTCGATTTTCTGTCGAGCAGTACTTC. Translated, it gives CASSSRDSRFSVEQYF.

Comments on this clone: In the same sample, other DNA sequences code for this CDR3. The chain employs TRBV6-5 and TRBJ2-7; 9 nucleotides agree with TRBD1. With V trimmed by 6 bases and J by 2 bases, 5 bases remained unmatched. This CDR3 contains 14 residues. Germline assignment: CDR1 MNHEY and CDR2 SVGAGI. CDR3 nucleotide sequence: TGTGCCAGCAGCCCGGGACAGGGTACCTACGAGCAGTACTTC. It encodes CASSPGQGTYEQYF.

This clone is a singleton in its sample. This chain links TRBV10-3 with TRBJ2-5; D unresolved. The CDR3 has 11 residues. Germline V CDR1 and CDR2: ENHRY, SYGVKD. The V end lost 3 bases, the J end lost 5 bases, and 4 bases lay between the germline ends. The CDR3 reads CAISERETQYF. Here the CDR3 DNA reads TGTGCCATCAGTGAACGGGAGACCCAGTACTTC.

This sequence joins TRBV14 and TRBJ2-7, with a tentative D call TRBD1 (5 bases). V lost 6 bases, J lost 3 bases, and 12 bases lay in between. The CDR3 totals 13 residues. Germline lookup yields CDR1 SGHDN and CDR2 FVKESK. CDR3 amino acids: CASRTTESYEQYF. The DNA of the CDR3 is TGTGCCAGCAGAACGACAGAGAGCTACGAGCAGTACTTC. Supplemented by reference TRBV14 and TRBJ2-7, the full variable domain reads EAGVTQFPSHSVIEKGQTVTLRCDPISGHDNLYWYRRVMGKEIKFLLHFVKESKQDESGMPNNRFLAERTGGTYSTLKVQPAELEDSGVYFCASRTTESYEQYFGPGTRLTVT.

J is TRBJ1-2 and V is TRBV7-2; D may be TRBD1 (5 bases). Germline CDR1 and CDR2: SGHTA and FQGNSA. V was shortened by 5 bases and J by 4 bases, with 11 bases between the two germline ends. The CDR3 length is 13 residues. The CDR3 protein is CASSPQGSYGYTF. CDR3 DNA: TGTGCCAGCAGCCCCCAGGGTAGCTATGGCTACACCTTC.

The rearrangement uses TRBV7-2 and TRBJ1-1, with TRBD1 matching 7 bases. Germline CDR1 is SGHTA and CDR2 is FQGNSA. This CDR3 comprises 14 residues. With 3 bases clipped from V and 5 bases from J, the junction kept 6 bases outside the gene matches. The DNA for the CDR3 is TGTGCCAGCAGCTTTAGGGGGCTCTGGACTGAAGCTTTCTTT. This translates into CASSFRGLWTEAFF.

The CDR3 here is CASRKSSGGLLQYF. CDR3 sequence (DNA): TGTGCCAGCAGGAAGAGTAGCGGGGGGCTCCTGCAGTACTTC. The chain employs TRBV28 and TRBJ2-7; 10 nucleotides line up with TRBD2. With 6 bases clipped from V and 9 bases from J, the junction kept 11 bases outside the gene matches. CDR3 size: 14 residues. Germline CDR1 reads MDHEN; CDR2 reads SYDVKM.

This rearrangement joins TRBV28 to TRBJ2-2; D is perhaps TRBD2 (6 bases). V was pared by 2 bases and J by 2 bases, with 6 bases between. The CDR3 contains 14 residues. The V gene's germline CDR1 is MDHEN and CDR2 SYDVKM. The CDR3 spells CASSLTSNTGELFF. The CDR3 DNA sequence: TGTGCCAGCAGTTTAACTAGCAACACCGGGGAGCTGTTTTTT.

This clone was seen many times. CDR3 DNA: TGTGCCACCAACCCAACAGGGGGTACTAATGAAAAACTGTTTTTT. Translation gives CATNPTGGTNEKLFF. This rearrangement joins TRBV15 to TRBJ1-4; 8 bases are a match to TRBD1. The V gene end was trimmed by 7 bases and the J gene end by 2 bases; junction bases not matched to a gene: 6. The CDR3 contains 15 residues. Germline V gene data show CDR1 as LNHNV and CDR2 as YYDKDF (reference sequence).

This CDR3 is CASSPGVGQGYGYTF. Here the CDR3 DNA reads TGTGCCAGCAGCCCGGGGGTAGGACAGGGCTATGGCTACACCTTC. The chain combines TRBV6-5 with TRBJ1-2, with 8 nucleotides matching TRBD1. The CDR3 extends over 15 amino acids. The junction had 10 bases not matched to a gene; V was cut back by 6 bases and J by 4 bases. The V gene's germline CDR1 is MNHEY and CDR2 SVGAGI.

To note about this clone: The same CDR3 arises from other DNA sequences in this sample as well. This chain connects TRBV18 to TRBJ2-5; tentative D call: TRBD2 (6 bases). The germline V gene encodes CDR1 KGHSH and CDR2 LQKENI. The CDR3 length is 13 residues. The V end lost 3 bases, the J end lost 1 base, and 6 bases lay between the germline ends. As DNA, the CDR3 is TGTGCCAGCTCACCGGGACTCCAAGAGACCCAGTACTTC. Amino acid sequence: CASSPGLQETQYF.

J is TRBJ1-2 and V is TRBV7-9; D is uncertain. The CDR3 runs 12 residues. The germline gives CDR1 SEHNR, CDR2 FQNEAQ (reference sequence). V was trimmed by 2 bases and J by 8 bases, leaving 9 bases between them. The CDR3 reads CASSLKTGGYTF. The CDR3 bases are TGTGCCAGCAGCTTAAAGACGGGGGGCTACACCTTC.